What follows are 22 T cell receptor beta chains derived from one specimen sequenced in a study of identical twins. TCRdb passed the 5' RACE reads through MiXCR, listing each CDR3 protein once. The repertoire has 1.5 million to 2 million distinct CDR3 sequences, about 31% of them found once; the top ten carry under 0.35%. The sequencing sample was made of cord blood. These receptors were taken from a newborn girl in good health.

The V gene is TRBV6-1, the J gene TRBJ1-5; TRBD1 is a possible D gene (5 bases). CDR3 length: 14 residues. The germline V gene encodes CDR1 MNHNS and CDR2 SASEGT. V lost 6 bases to trimming and J lost 2 bases, with 11 bases between them. CDR3 residues: CASSPGMGNQPQHF. The CDR3 DNA is TGTGCCAGCAGCCCAGGGATGGGCAATCAGCCCCAGCATTTT.

The chain is built from TRBV28 and TRBJ1-4; D unclear. Looked up from germline, CDR1 is MDHEN and CDR2 is SYDVKM. This CDR3 contains 12 residues. Trimming pared 5 bases from V and 14 bases from J, leaving 15 bases between. CDR3 loop: CASSPEFSRLFF. In nucleotides, the CDR3 is TGTGCCAGCAGTCCGGAATTTTCAAGGCTGTTTTTT.

The chain recombines TRBV28 with TRBJ1-3, with 10 bases that match TRBD1. V was clipped by 7 bases and J by 5 bases; unmatched bases: 5. In germline, CDR1 is MDHEN, CDR2 SYDVKM. This CDR3 comprises 14 residues. This CDR3 is CASTRQGARNTIYF. CDR3 nucleotide sequence: TGTGCCAGCACTCGACAGGGGGCTCGAAACACCATATATTTT.

The genes are TRBV24-1 and TRBJ2-3; no clear D gene. V was cut by 9 bases and J by 0 bases, with 9 bases left in between. Germline V gives CDR1 KGHDR, CDR2 SFDVKD. The CDR3 has 13 residues. The CDR3 nucleotides are TGTGCCACCGCCAAGTCTAGCACAGATACGCAGTATTTT. It yields the protein CATAKSSTDTQYF.

V gene TRBV4-1 combines with J gene TRBJ2-4, with D perhaps matching TRBD2 (5 bases). The J call is uncertain, as TRBJ2-5 better fits the DNA end. The CDR3 is 15 residues long. Germline CDR1 MGHRA, CDR2 YSYEKL. Here the CDR3 reads CASSPLPGGQETQYF. In DNA form, the CDR3 reads TGCGCCAGCAGCCCCTTACCTGGAGGTCAAGAGACCCAGTACTTC.

This sequence joins TRBV21-1 and TRBJ2-7; the D segment call TRBD2 is taken from the table without a DNA check. TRBV21-1 is a pseudogene. There are 19 residues in the CDR3. Here the CDR3 DNA reads TGTGCCAGCAGCAAAGCCCTCGAGGCCTGCGGGAGGAGCTCCTACGAGCAGTACTTC. Protein sequence: CASSKALEACGRSSYEQYF.

This clonotype was seen more than once but under ten times. The V gene is TRBV15, the J gene TRBJ2-7, with 12 bases aligning to TRBD2. V lost 0 bases to trimming and J lost 2 bases; unmatched junction nucleotides: 5. The CDR3 is 17 amino acids. Germline V gene sequence: CDR1 LNHNV, CDR2 YYDKDF (reference sequence). The DNA of the CDR3 is TGTGCCACCAGCAGAGATTTACTAGCGGGAGGAACCTACGAGCAGTACTTC. The encoded protein is CATSRDLLAGGTYEQYF.

This clonotype turned up a few times. The J gene is TRBJ1-1, the V gene TRBV12-3 or TRBV12-4; no definite D call. This CDR3 spans 14 amino acids. The germline V and J ends were trimmed by 7 bases and 0 bases, with 12 bases remaining between them. The CDR3 nucleotides read TGTGCCAGCACCTCAGACGGTATGAACACTGAAGCTTTCTTT. It encodes CASTSDGMNTEAFF.

As regards this clonotype: A clone one base away is much larger, so this may be a read error. The J gene is TRBJ2-3, the V gene TRBV4-2; tentatively, D is TRBD2 (5 bases). V lost 2 bases and J 6 bases, leaving 15 bases between the germline ends. Germline V lookup: CDR1 LGHNA, CDR2 YNFKEQ. The CDR3 spans 15 residues. The CDR3 protein is CASSQLELGSDTQYF. In nucleotides, the CDR3 is TGTGCCAGCAGCCAACTTGAACTAGGCAGCGATACGCAGTATTTT.

The rearrangement joins TRBV12-3 or TRBV12-4 to TRBJ1-1; no definite D call. This CDR3 contains 13 residues. Trimming shortened V by 6 bases and J by 6 bases, and 14 bases separated the two germline ends. CDR3 loop: CASRPKAGPEAFF. CDR3 DNA: TGTGCCAGCAGGCCGAAAGCTGGGCCTGAAGCTTTCTTT.

The gene calls are TRBV20-1 and TRBJ2-5; D unclear. V dropped 5 bases and J dropped 7 bases, with 17 bases sitting between them. Germline CDR1 DFQATT, CDR2 SNEGSKA (reference sequence). The CDR3 consists of 13 residues. This CDR3 is CSARPDDRGTQYF. The DNA for the CDR3 is TGCAGTGCTCGCCCCGACGATCGAGGGACCCAGTACTTC.

This clonotype was seen more than once but under ten times. J is TRBJ1-2 and V is TRBV20-1, with 7 positions matching TRBD1. The CDR3 extends over 12 amino acids. With 8 bases clipped from V and 4 bases from J, the junction kept 7 bases outside the gene matches. CDR1 is DFQATT and CDR2 is SNEGSKA in the germline V gene (reference sequence). The CDR3 coding sequence is TGCAGTCTGCCGACAGGGACCTATGGCTACACCTTC. Its protein product is CSLPTGTYGYTF.

The chain has TRBV27 and TRBJ2-1; D uncertain. The ends were cut back, 2 bases at V and 1 base at J, with 12 bases in the middle. Germline lookup yields CDR1 MNHEY and CDR2 SMNVEV (reference sequence). The CDR3 is 16 amino acids. CDR3 coding DNA: TGTGCCAGCAGTTTAACAGTCCACCAATCCTACAATGAGCAGTTCTTC. This encodes CASSLTVHQSYNEQFF.

The chain couples TRBV6-1 to TRBJ2-1; D ambiguous. This CDR3 spans 11 amino acids. The germline gives CDR1 MNHNS, CDR2 SASEGT. V lost 11 bases and J 7 bases, leaving 12 bases between the germline ends. CDR3 sequence reads: CAVGFRNEQFF. CDR3 DNA sequence: TGTGCCGTGGGGTTCCGGAATGAGCAGTTCTTC.

The rearrangement links TRBV4-1 to TRBJ2-4; 7 positions agree with TRBD1. This CDR3 is built from 16 residues. The ends lost 4 bases at V and 0 bases at J; junction bases unmatched: 6. Germline V gene lookup returns CDR1 MGHRA and CDR2 YSYEKL. The CDR3 protein is CASSRGQLIAKNIQYF. CDR3 sequence (DNA): TGCGCCAGCAGCCGGGGACAGCTAATAGCCAAAAACATTCAGTACTTC.

This sequence joins TRBV4-1 and TRBJ2-7; D may be TRBD2 (6 bases). The V end lost 2 bases, the J end lost 7 bases, and 18 bases lay between the germline ends. The CDR3 totals 15 residues. In germline, CDR1 is MGHRA, CDR2 YSYEKL. CDR3 sequence reads: CASSQTGSLNNEQYF. CDR3 bases: TGCGCCAGCAGCCAAACCGGGAGCCTAAACAATGAGCAGTACTTC.

This chain joins TRBV28 and TRBJ2-3; TRBD2 matches 8 bases. The CDR3 loop spans 16 amino acids. With 2 bases clipped from V and 4 bases from J, the junction kept 8 bases outside the gene matches. The germline V gene has CDR1 MDHEN and CDR2 SYDVKM. CDR3 region: CASSLLKRERADTQYF. CDR3 bases: TGTGCCAGCAGTTTACTAAAGCGGGAGCGCGCAGATACGCAGTATTTT.

The chain couples TRBV4-1 to TRBJ2-5; 10 positions agree with TRBD2. Germline CDR1 and CDR2: MGHRA and YSYEKL. V gave up 2 bases and J gave up 5 bases; unmatched junction bases: 5. The length of the CDR3 is 15 residues. Here the CDR3 reads CASSQLAGVGETQYF. DNA for the CDR3: TGCGCCAGCAGCCAACTAGCGGGAGTTGGGGAGACCCAGTACTTC.

In this sample, this clonotype turned up a few times. The chain couples TRBV2 to TRBJ2-7; no definite D call. Trimming removed 4 bases from V and 1 base from J, with 14 bases in between. The CDR3 is 15 amino acids. Germline CDR1 and CDR2: SNHLY and FYNNEI. The CDR3 DNA follows: TGTGCCAGCAGTGGAACCGGCCTACTGTCCTACGAGCAGTACTTC. The encoded protein is CASSGTGLLSYEQYF.

This sequence joins TRBV29-1 and TRBJ2-7; 10 nucleotides match TRBD1. The DNA end favors TRBJ2-5, so the J call may be wrong. The CDR3 totals 14 residues. Germline lookup yields CDR1 SQVTM and CDR2 ANQGSEA. The CDR3 DNA follows: TGCAGCGTTGAGTCCCGGGACAGGGGCGAGACCCAGTACTTC. Protein product: CSVESRDRGETQYF.

V usage is TRBV4-1 and J usage is TRBJ2-1; 11 bases map to TRBD2. The CDR3 contains 17 residues. Unmatched junction bases numbered 10, after V lost 0 bases and J lost 9 bases. CDR1 and CDR2 from the germline V gene are MGHRA and YSYEKL. CDR3 region: CASSQDFTSGSLGEQFF. The DNA of the CDR3 is TGCGCCAGCAGCCAAGATTTCACTAGCGGGAGTCTAGGTGAGCAGTTCTTC.

The sample holds a few counts of this clonotype. This chain connects TRBV5-1 to TRBJ2-7; TRBD2 matches at 7 bases. The CDR3 extends over 14 amino acids. The germline gives CDR1 SGHRS, CDR2 YFSETQ. The V and J ends lost 4 bases and 3 bases, in that order; junction bases with no gene match: 7. This CDR3 reads CASSAAGVDYEQYF. For the CDR3, the DNA is TGCGCCAGCAGCGCTGCGGGGGTTGACTACGAGCAGTACTTC. The variable domain in full, completed from reference TRBV5-1 and TRBJ2-7, reads KAGVTQTPRYLIKTRGQQVTLSCSPISGHRSVSWYQQTPGQGLQFLFEYFSETQRNKGNFPGRFSGRQFSNSRSEMNVSTLELGDSALYLCASSAAGVDYEQYFGPGTRLTVT.